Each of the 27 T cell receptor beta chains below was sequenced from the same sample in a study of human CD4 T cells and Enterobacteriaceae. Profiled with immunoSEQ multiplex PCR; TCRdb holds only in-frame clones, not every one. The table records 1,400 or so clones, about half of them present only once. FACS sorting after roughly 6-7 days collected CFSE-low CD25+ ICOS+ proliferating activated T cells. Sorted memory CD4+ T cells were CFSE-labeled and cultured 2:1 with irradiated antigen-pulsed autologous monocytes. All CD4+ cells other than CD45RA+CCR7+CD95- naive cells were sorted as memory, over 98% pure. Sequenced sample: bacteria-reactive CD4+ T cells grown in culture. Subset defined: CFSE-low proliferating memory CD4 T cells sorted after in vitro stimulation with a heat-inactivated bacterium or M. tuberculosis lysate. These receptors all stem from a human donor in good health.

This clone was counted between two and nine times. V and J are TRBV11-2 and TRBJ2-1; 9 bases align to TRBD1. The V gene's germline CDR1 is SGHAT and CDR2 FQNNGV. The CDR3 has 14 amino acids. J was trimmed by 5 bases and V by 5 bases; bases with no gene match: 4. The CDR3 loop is CASSEGTGNNEQFF. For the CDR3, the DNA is TGTGCCAGCAGCGAAGGGACAGGGAACAATGAGCAGTTCTTC.

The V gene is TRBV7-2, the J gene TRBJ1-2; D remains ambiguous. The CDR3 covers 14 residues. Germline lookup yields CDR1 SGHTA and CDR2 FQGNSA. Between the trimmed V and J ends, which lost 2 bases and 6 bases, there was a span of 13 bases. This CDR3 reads CASSLNAGTDGYTF. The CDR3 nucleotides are TGTGCCAGCAGCTTAAATGCAGGTACGGATGGCTACACCTTC.

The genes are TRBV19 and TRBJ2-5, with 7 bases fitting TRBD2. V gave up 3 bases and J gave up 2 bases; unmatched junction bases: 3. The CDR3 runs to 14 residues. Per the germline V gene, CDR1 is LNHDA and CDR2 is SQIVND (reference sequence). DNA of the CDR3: TGTGCCAGTAGTATGGGAGGGATACAAGAGACCCAGTACTTC. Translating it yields CASSMGGIQETQYF.

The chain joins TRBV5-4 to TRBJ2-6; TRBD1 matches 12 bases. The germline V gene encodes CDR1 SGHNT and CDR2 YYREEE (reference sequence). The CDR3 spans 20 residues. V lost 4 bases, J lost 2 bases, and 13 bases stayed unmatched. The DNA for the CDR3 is TGTGCCAGCAGCGCGGTGGCGGGACAGGGGGCGCCCCCTGGGGCCAACGTCCTGACTTTC. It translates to CASSAVAGQGAPPGANVLTF.

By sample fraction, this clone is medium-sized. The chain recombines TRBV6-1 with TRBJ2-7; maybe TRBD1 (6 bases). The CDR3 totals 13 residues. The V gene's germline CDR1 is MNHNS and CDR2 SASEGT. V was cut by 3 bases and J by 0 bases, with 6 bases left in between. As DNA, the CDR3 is TGTGCCAGCAGTGAGGGACACTCCTACGAGCAGTACTTC. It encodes CASSEGHSYEQYF.

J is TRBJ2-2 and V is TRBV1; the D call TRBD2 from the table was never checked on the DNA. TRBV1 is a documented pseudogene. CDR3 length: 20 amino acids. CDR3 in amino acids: CTSSSTFSGTSGRRHRGAVF. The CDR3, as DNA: TGCACCAGCAGTTCAACGTTCTCCGGGACTAGCGGGAGACGACACCGGGGAGCTGTTTTT.

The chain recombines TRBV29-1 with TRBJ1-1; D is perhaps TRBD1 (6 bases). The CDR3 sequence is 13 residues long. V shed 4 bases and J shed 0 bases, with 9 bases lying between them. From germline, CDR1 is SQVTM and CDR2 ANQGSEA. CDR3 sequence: CSVGQVLNTEAFF. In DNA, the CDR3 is TGCAGCGTTGGACAGGTCCTGAACACTGAAGCTTTCTTT.

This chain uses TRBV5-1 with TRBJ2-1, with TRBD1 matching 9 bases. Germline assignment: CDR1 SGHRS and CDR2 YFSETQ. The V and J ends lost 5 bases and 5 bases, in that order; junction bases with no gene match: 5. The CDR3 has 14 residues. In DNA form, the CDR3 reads TGCGCCAGCAGTCGGGACAGGGTAGACAATGAGCAGTTCTTC. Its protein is CASSRDRVDNEQFF.

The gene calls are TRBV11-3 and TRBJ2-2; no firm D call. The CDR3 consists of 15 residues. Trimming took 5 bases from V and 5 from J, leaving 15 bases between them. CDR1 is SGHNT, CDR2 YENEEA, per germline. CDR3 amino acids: CASSPGSPRTGELFF. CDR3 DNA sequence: TGTGCCAGCAGCCCCGGGTCCCCTAGGACCGGGGAGCTGTTTTTT.

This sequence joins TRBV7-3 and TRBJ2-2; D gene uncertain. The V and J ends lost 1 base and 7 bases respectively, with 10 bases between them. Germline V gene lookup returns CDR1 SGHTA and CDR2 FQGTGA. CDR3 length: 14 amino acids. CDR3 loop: CASSLNNEYGELFF. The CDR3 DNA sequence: TGTGCCAGCAGCTTAAATAACGAATACGGGGAGCTGTTTTTT.

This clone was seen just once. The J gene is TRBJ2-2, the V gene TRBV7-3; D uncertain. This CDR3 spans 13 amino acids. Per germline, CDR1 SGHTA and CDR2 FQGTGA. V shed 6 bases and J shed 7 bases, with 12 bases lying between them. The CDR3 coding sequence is TGTGCCAGCAGGTCCCAGGAAATCGGGGAGCTGTTTTTT. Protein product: CASRSQEIGELFF.

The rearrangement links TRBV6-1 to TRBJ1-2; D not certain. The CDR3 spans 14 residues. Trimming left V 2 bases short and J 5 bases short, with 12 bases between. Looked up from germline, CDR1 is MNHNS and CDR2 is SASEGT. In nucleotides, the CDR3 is TGTGCCAGCAGTGAAAGGGCTTTCGGGTATGGCTACACCTTC. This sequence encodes CASSERAFGYGYTF.

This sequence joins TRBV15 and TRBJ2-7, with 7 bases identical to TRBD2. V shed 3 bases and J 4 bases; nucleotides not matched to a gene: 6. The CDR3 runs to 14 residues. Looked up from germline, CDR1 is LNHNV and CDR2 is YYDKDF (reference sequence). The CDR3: CATSSEYSGYEQYF. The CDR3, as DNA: TGTGCCACCAGCAGCGAATATAGCGGGTACGAGCAGTACTTC.

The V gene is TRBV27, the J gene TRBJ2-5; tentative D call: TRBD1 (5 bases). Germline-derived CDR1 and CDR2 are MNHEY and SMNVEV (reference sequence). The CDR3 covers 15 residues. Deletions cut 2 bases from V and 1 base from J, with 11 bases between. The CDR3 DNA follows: TGTGCCAGCAGTTTAATGGGGCAGAGCCAAGAGACCCAGTACTTC. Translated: CASSLMGQSQETQYF.

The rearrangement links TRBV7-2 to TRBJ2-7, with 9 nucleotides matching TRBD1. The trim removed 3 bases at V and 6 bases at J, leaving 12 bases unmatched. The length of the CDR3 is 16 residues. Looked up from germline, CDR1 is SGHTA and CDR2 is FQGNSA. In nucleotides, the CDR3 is TGTGCCAGCAGCTTGGAAGGACAGGGGAAGGGACGCGAGCAGTACTTC. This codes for CASSLEGQGKGREQYF.

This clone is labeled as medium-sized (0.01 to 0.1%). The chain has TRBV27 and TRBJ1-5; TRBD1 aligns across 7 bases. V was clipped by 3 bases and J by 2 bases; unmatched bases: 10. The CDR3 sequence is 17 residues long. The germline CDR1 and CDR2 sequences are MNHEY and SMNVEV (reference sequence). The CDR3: CASSFLPTGEGNQPQHF. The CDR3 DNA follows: TGTGCCAGCAGTTTTCTTCCTACAGGGGAGGGCAATCAGCCCCAGCATTTT.

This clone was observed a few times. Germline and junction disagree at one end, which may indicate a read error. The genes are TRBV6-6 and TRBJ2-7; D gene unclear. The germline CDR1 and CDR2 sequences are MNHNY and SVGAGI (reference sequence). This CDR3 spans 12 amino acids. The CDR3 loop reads CAISDILGEQYF. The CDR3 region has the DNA TGTGCCATCAGTGACATTTTGGGTGAGCAGTACTTC.

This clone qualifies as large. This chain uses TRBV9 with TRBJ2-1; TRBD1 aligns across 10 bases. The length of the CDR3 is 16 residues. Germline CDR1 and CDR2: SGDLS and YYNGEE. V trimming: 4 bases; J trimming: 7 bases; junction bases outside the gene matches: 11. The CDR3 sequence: CASSLTTGGGTNEQFF. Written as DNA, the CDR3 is TGTGCCAGCAGCCTCACGACAGGGGGCGGAACTAATGAGCAGTTCTTC.

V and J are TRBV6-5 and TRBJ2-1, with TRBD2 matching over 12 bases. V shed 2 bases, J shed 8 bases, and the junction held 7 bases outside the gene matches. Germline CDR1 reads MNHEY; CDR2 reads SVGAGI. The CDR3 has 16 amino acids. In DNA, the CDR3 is TGTGCCAGCAGTTACGGACCTAGCGGGAGGGGATATGAGCAGTTCTTC. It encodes CASSYGPSGRGYEQFF.

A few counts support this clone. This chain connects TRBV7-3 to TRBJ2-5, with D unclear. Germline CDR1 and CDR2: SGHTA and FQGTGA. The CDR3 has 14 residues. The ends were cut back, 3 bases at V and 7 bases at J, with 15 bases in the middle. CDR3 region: CASSFGSNTGTQYF. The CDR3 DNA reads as TGTGCCAGCAGCTTCGGGTCTAACACGGGGACCCAGTACTTC.

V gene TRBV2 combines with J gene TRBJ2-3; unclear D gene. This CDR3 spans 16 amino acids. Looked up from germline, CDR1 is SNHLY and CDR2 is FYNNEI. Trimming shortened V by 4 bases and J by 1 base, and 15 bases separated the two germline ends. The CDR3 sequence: CASSVGPSPGTDTQYF. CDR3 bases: TGTGCCAGCAGTGTAGGGCCGTCCCCTGGCACAGATACGCAGTATTTT.

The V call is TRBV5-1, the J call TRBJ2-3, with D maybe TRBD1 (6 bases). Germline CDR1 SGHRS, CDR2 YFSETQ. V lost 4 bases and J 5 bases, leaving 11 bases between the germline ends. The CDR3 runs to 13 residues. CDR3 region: CASSLQQGDTQYF. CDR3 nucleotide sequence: TGCGCCAGCAGCCTACAACAGGGAGATACGCAGTATTTT.

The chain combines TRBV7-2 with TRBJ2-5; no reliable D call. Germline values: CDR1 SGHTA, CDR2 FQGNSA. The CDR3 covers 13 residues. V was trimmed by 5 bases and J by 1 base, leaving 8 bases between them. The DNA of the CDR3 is TGTGCCAGCAGCAGACGGACCCAAGAGACCCAGTACTTC. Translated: CASSRRTQETQYF.

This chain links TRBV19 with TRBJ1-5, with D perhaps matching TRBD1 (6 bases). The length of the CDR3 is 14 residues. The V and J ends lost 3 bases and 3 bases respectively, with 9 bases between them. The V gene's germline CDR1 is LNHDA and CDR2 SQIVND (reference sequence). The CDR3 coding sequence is TGTGCCAGTAGTATCACAGGGCCCAATCAGCCCCAGCATTTT. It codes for CASSITGPNQPQHF.

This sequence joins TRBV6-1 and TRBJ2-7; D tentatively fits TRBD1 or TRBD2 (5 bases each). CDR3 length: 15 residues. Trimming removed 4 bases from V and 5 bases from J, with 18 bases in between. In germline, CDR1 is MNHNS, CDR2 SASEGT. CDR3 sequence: CASSVQDWGLDEQYF. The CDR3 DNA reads TGTGCCAGCAGTGTCCAGGACTGGGGGTTAGACGAGCAGTACTTC.

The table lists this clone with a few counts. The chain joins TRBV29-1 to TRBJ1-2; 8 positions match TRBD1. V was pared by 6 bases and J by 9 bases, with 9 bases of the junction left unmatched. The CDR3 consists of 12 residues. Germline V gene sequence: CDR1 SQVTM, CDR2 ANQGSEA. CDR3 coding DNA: TGCAGCGTGACAGGGGATTTCTTTAGCTACACCTTC. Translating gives CSVTGDFFSYTF.

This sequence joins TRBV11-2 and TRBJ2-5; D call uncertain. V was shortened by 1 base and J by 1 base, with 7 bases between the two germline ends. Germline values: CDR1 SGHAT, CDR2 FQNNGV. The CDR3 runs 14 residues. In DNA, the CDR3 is TGTGCCAGCAGCTTAGGCCAGTCCCAAGAGACCCAGTACTTC. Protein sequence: CASSLGQSQETQYF.